This T cell receptor (beta chain) was captured in a study of T-cell reconstitution after alpha-beta-depleted transplantation in children. Study-wide results and caveats: By one year post-transplant, T-cell counts and diversity largely arose from T cells that were newly produced. Surviving recipient T cells and intrathymic progenitors accounted for some patients' high TCRbeta diversity at day 60.

Germline lookup yields CDR1 SGHTA and CDR2 FQGTGA. This CDR3 has 18 residues. After removal of 5 bases from V and 7 bases from J, the junction contained 13 bases not matched to a gene. Construction of the TCRbeta library involved unique molecular identifiers. Via MiXCR, TCRdb re-called the PCR reads, giving one row per CDR3 protein. The sample carries some 350,000 distinct CDR3 sequences, 15% to 20% recorded once. In its sample, this clonotype was seen a few times. Its specificity is unknown. The chain carries TRBV7-3 and TRBJ2-3; 15 nucleotides align to TRBD2. The sample here was PBMCs, mostly from graft donor cells, taken 360 days after TCRalphabeta/CD19-depleted stem cell transplant. This receptor was identified in a male patient between 2 and 15 years old who had a stem cell transplant for acute lymphoblastic leukemia, so the T cells may come from the graft donor. The CDR3 reads CASSQGLAGGPTGHTQYF. The CDR3 DNA is TGTGCCAGCAGCCAGGGACTAGCGGGAGGTCCCACGGGACATACGCAGTATTTT.